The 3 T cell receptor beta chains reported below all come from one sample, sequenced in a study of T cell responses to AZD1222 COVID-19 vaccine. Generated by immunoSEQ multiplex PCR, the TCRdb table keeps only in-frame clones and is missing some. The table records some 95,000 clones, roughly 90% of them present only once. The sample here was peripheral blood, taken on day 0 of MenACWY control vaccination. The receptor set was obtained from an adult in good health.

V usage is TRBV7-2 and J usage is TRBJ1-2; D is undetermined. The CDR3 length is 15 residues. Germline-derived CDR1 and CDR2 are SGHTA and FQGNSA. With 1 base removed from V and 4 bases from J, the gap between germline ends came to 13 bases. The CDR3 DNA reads TGTGCCAGCAGCTTAGAAGCGGTTACCAGCTATGGCTACACCTTC. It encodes CASSLEAVTSYGYTF.

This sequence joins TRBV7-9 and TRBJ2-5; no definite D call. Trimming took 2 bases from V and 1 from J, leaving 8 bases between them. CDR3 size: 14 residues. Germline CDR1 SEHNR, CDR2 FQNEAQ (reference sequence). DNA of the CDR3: TGTGCCAGCAGCTTAACGGTGTTCCAAGAGACCCAGTACTTC. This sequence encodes CASSLTVFQETQYF.

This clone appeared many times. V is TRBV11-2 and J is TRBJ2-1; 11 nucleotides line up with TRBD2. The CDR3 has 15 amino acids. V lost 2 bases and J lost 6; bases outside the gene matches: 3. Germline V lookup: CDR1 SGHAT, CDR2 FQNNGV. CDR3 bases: TGTGCCAGCAGCTTACTAGCGGGGGGACCCAATGAGCAGTTCTTC. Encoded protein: CASSLLAGGPNEQFF. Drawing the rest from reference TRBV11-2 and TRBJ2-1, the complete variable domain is EAGVAQSPRYKIIEKRQSVAFWCNPISGHATLYWYQQILGQGPKLLIQFQNNGVVDDSQLPKDRFSAERLKGVDSTLKIQPAKLEDSAVYLCASSLLAGGPNEQFFGPGTRLTVL.